The following is a T cell receptor beta chain sequence with its context. These data are taken from a study of OX40 agonist ivuxolimab in advanced cancers. Some clones are missing from TCRdb's copy, which holds only in-frame ones; the method was immunoSEQ multiplex PCR. Of around 99,000 clones in the sample, about 90% were seen once. The sequences come from CD4+ or CD8+ T cells sorted from blood, collected in a trial of the OX40 agonist ivuxolimab. The clonotype originates from an adult with an advanced solid tumor such as melanoma, head and neck, liver or kidney cancer.

The CDR3 region is CASSTKPQGTGELFF. The CDR3 DNA is TGTGCCAGTAGTACCAAACCTCAGGGGACCGGGGAGCTGTTTTTT. The V gene is TRBV19, the J gene TRBJ2-2, with D possibly matching TRBD1 (6 bases). Germline V gene data show CDR1 as LNHDA and CDR2 as SQIVND (reference sequence). Trimming stripped 4 bases from V and 5 bases from J, with 14 bases between. The CDR3 has 15 residues.